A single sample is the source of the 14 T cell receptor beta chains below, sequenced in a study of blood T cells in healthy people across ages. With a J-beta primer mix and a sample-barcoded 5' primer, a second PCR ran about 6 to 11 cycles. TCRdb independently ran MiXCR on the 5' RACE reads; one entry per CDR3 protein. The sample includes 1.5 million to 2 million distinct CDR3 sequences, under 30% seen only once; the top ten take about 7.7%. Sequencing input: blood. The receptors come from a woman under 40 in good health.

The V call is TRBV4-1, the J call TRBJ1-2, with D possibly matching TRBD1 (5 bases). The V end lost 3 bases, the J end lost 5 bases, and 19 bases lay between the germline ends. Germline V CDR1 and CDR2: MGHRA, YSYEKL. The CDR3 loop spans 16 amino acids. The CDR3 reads CASSHFKGDSAYGYTF. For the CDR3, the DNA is TGCGCCAGCAGCCATTTCAAGGGCGACAGCGCTTATGGCTACACCTTC.

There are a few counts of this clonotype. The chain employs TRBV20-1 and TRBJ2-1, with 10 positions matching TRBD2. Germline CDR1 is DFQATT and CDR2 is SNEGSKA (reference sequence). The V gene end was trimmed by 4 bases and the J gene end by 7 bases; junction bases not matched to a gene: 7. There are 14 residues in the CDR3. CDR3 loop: CSAKREGLRNEQFF. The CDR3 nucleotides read TGCAGTGCTAAGCGGGAGGGCCTCAGGAATGAGCAGTTCTTC.

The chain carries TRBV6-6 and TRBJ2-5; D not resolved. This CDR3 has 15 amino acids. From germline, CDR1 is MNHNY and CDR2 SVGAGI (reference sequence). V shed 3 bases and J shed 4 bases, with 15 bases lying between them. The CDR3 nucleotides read TGTGCCAGCAGTTATACGCTACGGCCAACAGAGACCCAGTACTTC. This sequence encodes CASSYTLRPTETQYF.

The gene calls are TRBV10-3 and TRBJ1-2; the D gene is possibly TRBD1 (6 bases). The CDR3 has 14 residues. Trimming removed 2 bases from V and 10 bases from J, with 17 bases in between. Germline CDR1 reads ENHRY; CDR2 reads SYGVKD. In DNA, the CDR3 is TGTGCCATCAGTGAGCAACAGGGTGGGTCTGACTACACCTTC. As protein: CAISEQQGGSDYTF.

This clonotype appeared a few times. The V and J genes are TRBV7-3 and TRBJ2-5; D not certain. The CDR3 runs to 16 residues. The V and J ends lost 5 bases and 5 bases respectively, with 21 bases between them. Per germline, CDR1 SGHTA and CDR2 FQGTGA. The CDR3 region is CASSPQVAGLGETQYF. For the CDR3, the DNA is TGTGCCAGCAGCCCACAAGTGGCTGGTCTTGGGGAGACCCAGTACTTC.

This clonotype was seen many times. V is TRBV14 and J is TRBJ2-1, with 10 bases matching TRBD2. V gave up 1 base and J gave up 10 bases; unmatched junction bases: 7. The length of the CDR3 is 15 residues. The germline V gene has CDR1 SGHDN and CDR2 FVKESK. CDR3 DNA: TGTGCCAGCAGCCAAGGCAGCGGGAGGGCTCTGGAGCAGTTCTTC. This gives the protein CASSQGSGRALEQFF.

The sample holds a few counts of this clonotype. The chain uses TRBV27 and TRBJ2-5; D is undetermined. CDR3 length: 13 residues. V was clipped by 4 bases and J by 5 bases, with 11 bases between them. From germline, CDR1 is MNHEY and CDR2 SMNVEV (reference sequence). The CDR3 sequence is CASSSFTSETQYF. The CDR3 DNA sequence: TGTGCCAGCAGTTCCTTTACATCGGAGACCCAGTACTTC.

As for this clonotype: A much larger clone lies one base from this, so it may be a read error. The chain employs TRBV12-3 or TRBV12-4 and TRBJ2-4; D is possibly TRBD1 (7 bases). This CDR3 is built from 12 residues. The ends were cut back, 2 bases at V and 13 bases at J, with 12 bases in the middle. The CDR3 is CASSLSAGGQYF. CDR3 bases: TGTGCCAGCAGTTTATCGGCAGGGGGGCAGTACTTC.

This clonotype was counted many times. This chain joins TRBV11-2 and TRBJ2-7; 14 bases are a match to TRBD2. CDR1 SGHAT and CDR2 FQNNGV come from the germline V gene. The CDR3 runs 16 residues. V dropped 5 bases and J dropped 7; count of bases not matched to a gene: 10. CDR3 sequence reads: CASSLRLAGGLEEQYF. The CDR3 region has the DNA TGTGCCAGCAGCCTAAGACTAGCGGGAGGGCTAGAGGAGCAGTACTTC.

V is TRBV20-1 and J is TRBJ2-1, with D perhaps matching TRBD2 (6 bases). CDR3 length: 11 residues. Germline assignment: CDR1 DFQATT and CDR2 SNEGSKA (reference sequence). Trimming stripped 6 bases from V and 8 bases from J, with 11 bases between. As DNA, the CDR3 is TGCAGTGCCCTGACTAGATATGAGCAGTTCTTC. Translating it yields CSALTRYEQFF.

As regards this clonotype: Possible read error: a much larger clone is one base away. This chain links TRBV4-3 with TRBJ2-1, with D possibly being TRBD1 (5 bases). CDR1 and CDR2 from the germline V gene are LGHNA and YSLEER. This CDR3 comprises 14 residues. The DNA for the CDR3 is TGCGCCAGCAGCCAAGATAGGGGTCTTAATGAGCAGTGCTTC. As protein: CASSQDRGLNEQCF.

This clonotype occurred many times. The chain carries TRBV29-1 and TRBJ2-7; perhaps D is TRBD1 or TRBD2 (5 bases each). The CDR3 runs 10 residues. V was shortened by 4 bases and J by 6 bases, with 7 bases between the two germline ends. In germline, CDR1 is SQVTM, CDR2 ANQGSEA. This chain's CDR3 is CSVVRGEQYF. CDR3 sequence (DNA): TGCAGCGTTGTGAGGGGCGAGCAGTACTTC.

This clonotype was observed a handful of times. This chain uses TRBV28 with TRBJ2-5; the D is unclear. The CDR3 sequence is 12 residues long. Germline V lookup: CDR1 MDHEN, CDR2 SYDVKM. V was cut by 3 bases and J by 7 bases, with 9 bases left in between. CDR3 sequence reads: CASSFVAGTQYF. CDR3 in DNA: TGTGCCAGCAGTTTTGTAGCTGGGACCCAGTACTTC.

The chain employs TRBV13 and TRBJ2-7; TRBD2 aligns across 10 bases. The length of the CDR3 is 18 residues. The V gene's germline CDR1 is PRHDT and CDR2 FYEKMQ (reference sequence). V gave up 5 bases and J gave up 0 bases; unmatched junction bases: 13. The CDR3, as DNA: TGTGCCAGCAGCCGACGGAACCTAGCGGGGGTTAACTCCTACGAGCAGTACTTC. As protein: CASSRRNLAGVNSYEQYF. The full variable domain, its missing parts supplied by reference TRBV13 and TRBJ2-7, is AAGVIQSPRHLIKEKRETATLKCYPIPRHDTVYWYQQGPGQDPQFLISFYEKMQSDKGSIPDRFSAQQFSDYHSELNMSSLELGDSALYFCASSRRNLAGVNSYEQYFGPGTRLTVT.